These T cell receptor beta chains were read from a single sample in a study of OX40 agonist ivuxolimab in advanced cancers. Sequencing used immunoSEQ multiplex PCR; TCRdb keeps in-frame clones, though not all of them. In the table there are tens of thousands of clones, 75% to 90% of which are singletons. The sample was CD4+ or CD8+ T cells sorted from blood, taken in a trial of the OX40 agonist ivuxolimab. Receptors were obtained from an adult with an advanced solid tumor such as melanoma, head and neck, liver or kidney cancer. The CDR3 runs from the conserved cysteine through the conserved F or W. Each record gives: J gene, V gene, clone size, D gene, CDR3 length, CDR3 protein, CDR3 DNA. D genes are given only for firm matches. The size field is filled for only some rows; it gives once, few, many or a size class.

TRBJ2-7	TRBV5-8	-	TRBD1	14	CASTRDRGLGEQYF	TGTGCCAGCACTCGTGACAGGGGGCTCGGTGAGCAGTACTTC
TRBJ2-1	TRBV28	-	-	14	CASFVGGSYNEQFF	TGTGCCAGCTTCGTCGGGGGATCCTACAATGAGCAGTTCTTC
TRBJ1-1	TRBV18	-	TRBD1	15	CASSPIGEGTGETFF	TGTGCCAGCTCACCAATCGGGGAAGGGACAGGAGAAACTTTCTTT
TRBJ1-6	TRBV30	-	-	15	CAWTKRGSWNSPLHF	TGTGCCTGGACCAAGAGAGGCTCATGGAATTCACCCCTCCACTTT
TRBJ1-1	TRBV28	-	-	14	CASRYPEVFTEAFF	TGTGCCAGCAGATACCCAGAGGTATTCACTGAAGCTTTCTTT
TRBJ1-3	TRBV7-6	-	-	20	CASSFLRGGASFSSGNTIYF	TGTGCCAGCAGCTTTTTGCGTGGGGGCGCGTCCTTTTCCTCTGGAAACACCATATATTTT
TRBJ2-2	TRBV7-2	-	-	16	CASSLVAGRDTGELFF	TGTGCCAGCAGCTTAGTAGCAGGGCGAGACACCGGGGAGCTGTTTTTT
TRBJ1-5	TRBV7-2	-	-	15	CASSQSGYRDQPQHF	TGTGCCAGCAGCCAATCAGGGTATCGTGATCAGCCCCAGCATTTT
TRBJ1-1	TRBV18	-	TRBD1	15	CASSLAPGGDTEAFF	TGTGCCAGCTCACTAGCTCCAGGGGGGGACACTGAAGCTTTCTTT
TRBJ2-5	TRBV11-3	once	TRBD2	18	CASSLGGGVAGGQETQYF	TGTGCCAGCAGCTTAGGAGGCGGGGTAGCGGGGGGGCAAGAGACCCAGTACTTC
TRBJ2-5	TRBV7-2	-	-	13	CASSLAGLETQYF	TGTGCCAGCAGCTTAGCGGGGCTGGAGACCCAGTACTTC
TRBJ2-5	TRBV5-1	few	-	11	CASSIQETQYF	TGCGCCAGCAGCATCCAAGAGACCCAGTACTTC
TRBJ1-2	TRBV10-1	-	-	13	CASTTGPIKGYTF	TGCGCCAGTACTACAGGGCCTATTAAGGGCTACACCTTC
TRBJ1-2	TRBV6-5	-	-	13	CASSYGSDMGYTF	TGTGCCAGCAGTTATGGGTCAGATATGGGCTACACCTTC
TRBJ1-1	TRBV14	-	-	14	CASSPQGGDTEAFF	TGTGCCAGCAGTCCCCAAGGCGGGGACACTGAAGCTTTCTTT
TRBJ1-5	TRBV10-3	few	-	15	CAIGPGPVSNQPQHF	TGTGCCATCGGGCCAGGGCCGGTTAGCAATCAGCCCCAGCATTTT
TRBJ2-2	TRBV7-2	-	-	17	CASSFLGTRGFTGELFF	TGTGCCAGCAGCTTCCTCGGGACCCGCGGTTTCACCGGGGAGCTGTTTTTT
TRBJ2-1	TRBV4-3	-	TRBD2	19	CASSHRILAGGSSYNEQFF	TGCGCCAGCAGCCACCGCATACTAGCGGGGGGAAGCTCCTACAATGAGCAGTTCTTC
TRBJ1-1	TRBV11-2	once	-	15	CASSLPQGRGTEAFF	TGTGCCAGCAGCTTACCACAGGGTAGGGGAACTGAAGCTTTCTTT
TRBJ1-2	TRBV6-5	few	-	15	CASSAGTALQGGYTF	TGTGCCAGCAGCGCCGGGACTGCTCTCCAGGGGGGCTACACCTTC
TRBJ1-1	TRBV11-2	once	-	14	CASSFRQTNTEAFF	TGTGCCAGCAGCTTCAGGCAGACGAACACTGAAGCTTTCTTT
TRBJ1-3	TRBV5-1	-	-	12	CASGLEGNTIYF	TGCGCCAGCGGGTTGGAGGGAAACACCATATATTTT
TRBJ1-4	TRBV5-6	few	-	15	CASSWGIATNEKLFF	TGTGCCAGCAGCTGGGGAATTGCAACTAATGAAAAACTGTTTTTT
TRBJ1-6	TRBV7-9	once	-	14	CASSLDQSSSPLHF	TGTGCCAGCAGCTTAGACCAGTCCAGTTCACCCCTCCACTTT
TRBJ1-1	TRBV6-1	-	-	13	CASSARGNTEAFF	TGTGCCAGCAGTGCCAGGGGGAACACTGAAGCTTTCTTT
TRBJ2-7	TRBV7-8	-	-	12	CASKAGGLSQYF	TGTGCCAGCAAAGCAGGGGGGCTCAGCCAGTACTTC
TRBJ1-5	TRBV18	-	TRBD1	16	CASSPPEGAQVQPQHF	TGTGCCAGCTCACCACCGGAGGGGGCCCAGGTTCAGCCCCAGCATTTT
TRBJ1-3	TRBV6-1	-	TRBD1	11	CASRDRVTIYF	TGTGCCAGCAGGGACAGGGTAACCATATATTTT
TRBJ2-3	TRBV18	-	-	17	CASSPLMGGGIQYTQYF	TGTGCCAGCTCACCGTTAATGGGAGGGGGAATTCAATATACGCAGTATTTT
TRBJ2-7	TRBV6-5	-	-	13	CASMEGTSYEQYF	TGTGCCAGCATGGAGGGTACCTCCTACGAGCAGTACTTC
TRBJ2-5	TRBV2	-	-	10	CASGSKTQYF	TGTGCCAGTGGCTCGAAGACCCAGTACTTC
TRBJ2-1	TRBV9	-	-	11	CASSVATEQFF	TGTGCCAGCAGCGTAGCGACGGAGCAGTTCTTC
TRBJ1-6	TRBV30	-	-	19	CAWSVRGLIGRAYNSPLHF	TGTGCCTGGAGTGTAAGGGGCCTAATAGGCAGGGCCTATAATTCACCCCTCCACTTT
TRBJ1-2	TRBV7-2	-	TRBD1	15	CASSSTGGAGYGYTF	TGTGCCAGCAGCTCCACAGGGGGCGCTGGCTATGGCTACACCTTC
TRBJ1-2	TRBV29-1	-	-	11	CSVARGFTYTF	TGCAGCGTTGCCCGGGGCTTCACCTACACCTTC
TRBJ1-1	TRBV6-5	-	-	15	CASRPPGVKGTEAFF	TGTGCCAGCAGACCCCCGGGGGTTAAAGGGACTGAAGCTTTCTTT
TRBJ1-2	TRBV18	-	-	12	CASSPILYGYTF	TGTGCCAGCTCACCAATTCTCTATGGCTACACCTTC
TRBJ1-4	TRBV19	-	-	14	CASSRQLDNEKLFF	TGTGCCAGTAGCAGACAGCTCGATAATGAAAAACTGTTTTTT